The 12 T cell receptor beta chains reported below all come from one sample, sequenced in a study of T cells in tuberculosis. Measured with immunoSEQ multiplex PCR; TCRdb has only the in-frame clones, and not every one. The sample lists approximately 30,000 clones, around 97% occurring once. Sequencing used PBMCs. The receptors derive from a donor aged 10 to 29 with latent tuberculosis or without tuberculosis infection.

The chain uses TRBV5-1 and TRBJ1-2; D uncertain. Germline lookup yields CDR1 SGHRS and CDR2 YFSETQ. The V gene lost 0 bases and the J gene lost 0 bases, with 9 bases spanning the gap. This CDR3 region has 15 residues. Here the CDR3 reads CASSLDRASNYGYTF. The CDR3 DNA is TGCGCCAGCAGCTTGGACCGAGCCTCTAACTATGGCTACACCTTC.

The chain couples TRBV28 to TRBJ2-1, with D perhaps TRBD1 (5 bases). The CDR3 is 12 amino acids. CDR1 is MDHEN, CDR2 SYDVKM, per germline. Trimming shortened V by 5 bases and J by 7 bases, and 9 bases separated the two germline ends. The CDR3 DNA reads as TGTGCCAGCAGTGGGGCTCCGAATGAGCAGTTCTTC. Its protein is CASSGAPNEQFF.

Comments on this clone: The identical CDR3 is also encoded by other nucleotide sequences in the sample. The chain employs TRBV29-1 and TRBJ2-3; 12 nucleotides line up with TRBD2. This CDR3 is 14 amino acids long. Germline-derived CDR1 and CDR2 are SQVTM and ANQGSEA. After removal of 4 bases from V and 3 bases from J, the junction contained 2 bases not matched to a gene. CDR3 region: CSVASGGATDTQYF. DNA for the CDR3: TGCAGCGTTGCTAGCGGGGGGGCAACAGATACGCAGTATTTT.

The V call is TRBV7-9, the J call TRBJ2-5; D gene unclear. The CDR3 runs to 16 residues. CDR1 is SEHNR, CDR2 FQNEAQ, per germline (reference sequence). V was cut by 0 bases and J by 5 bases, with 16 bases left in between. CDR3 residues: CASSLALGASVETQYF. CDR3 nucleotides: TGTGCCAGCAGCTTAGCGTTGGGCGCGTCGGTGGAGACCCAGTACTTC.

The J gene is TRBJ1-2, the V gene TRBV6-6; 7 bases line up with TRBD1. The ends lost 5 bases at V and 8 bases at J; junction bases unmatched: 5. The length of the CDR3 is 12 residues. Germline V gene sequence: CDR1 MNHNY, CDR2 SVGAGI (reference sequence). CDR3 DNA sequence: TGTGCCAGCAGTCCGACAGGGCGCGGCTACACCTTC. Translated: CASSPTGRGYTF.

This clone has only one observation. This chain links TRBV5-1 with TRBJ2-2; the D is unclear. The CDR3 extends over 13 amino acids. Germline V gene data show CDR1 as SGHRS and CDR2 as YFSETQ. V lost 3 bases to trimming and J lost 3 bases, with 6 bases between them. DNA for the CDR3: TGCGCCAGCAGCTGGCAGGACACCGGGGAGCTGTTTTTT. It specifies CASSWQDTGELFF.

The chain joins TRBV28 to TRBJ1-2, with D unresolved. In germline, CDR1 is MDHEN, CDR2 SYDVKM. V lost 6 bases and J 5 bases, leaving 10 bases between the germline ends. This CDR3 is built from 12 residues. CDR3 nucleotides: TGTGCCAGCAGCCGACGAGGATATGGCTACACCTTC. Translating gives CASSRRGYGYTF.

This chain connects TRBV5-1 to TRBJ2-5; 10 bases are shared with TRBD2. This CDR3 has 16 amino acids. Germline CDR1 and CDR2: SGHRS and YFSETQ. The V and J ends lost 0 bases and 5 bases, in that order; junction bases with no gene match: 7. CDR3 sequence (DNA): TGCGCCAGCAGCTTGGAGAGTAGCGGGAGGAAGGAGACCCAGTACTTC. Encoded protein: CASSLESSGRKETQYF.

The rearrangement joins TRBV4-1 to TRBJ2-1; TRBD2 agrees at 14 bases. CDR1 is MGHRA and CDR2 is YSYEKL in the germline V gene. V dropped 7 bases and J dropped 5; count of bases not matched to a gene: 7. The CDR3 extends over 16 amino acids. CDR3 region: CASTPAGLAGDNEQFF. The CDR3 region has the DNA TGCGCCAGCACGCCAGCGGGACTAGCGGGAGACAATGAGCAGTTCTTC.

The chain employs TRBV2 and TRBJ1-4, with a weak D call TRBD1 (6 bases). The V gene's germline CDR1 is SNHLY and CDR2 FYNNEI. The CDR3 spans 14 residues. Deletions cut 8 bases from V and 5 bases from J, with 15 bases between. The CDR3 coding sequence is TGTGCCAGCGCGGGCCGACAGGACAATGAAAAACTGTTTTTT. It yields the protein CASAGRQDNEKLFF. Drawing the rest from reference TRBV2 and TRBJ1-4, the complete variable domain is EPEVTQTPSHQVTQMGQEVILRCVPISNHLYFYWYRQILGQKVEFLVSFYNNEISEKSEIFDDQFSVERPDGSNFTLKIRSTKLEDSAMYFCASAGRQDNEKLFFGSGTQLSVL.

The chain uses TRBV9 and TRBJ1-2; unclear D gene. The CDR3 sequence is 14 residues long. CDR1 is SGDLS, CDR2 YYNGEE, per germline. V shed 0 bases and J shed 8 bases, with 14 bases lying between them. CDR3 in amino acids: CASSVGPTLPGYTF. CDR3 in DNA: TGTGCCAGCAGCGTAGGGCCGACACTTCCGGGCTACACCTTC.

Of note for this clone: One junction end does not reproduce the germline sequence, and a read error may be involved. This sequence joins TRBV5-6 and TRBJ2-2; 8 bases fit TRBD1. This CDR3 region has 15 residues. Germline-derived CDR1 and CDR2 are SGHDT and YYEEEE. The CDR3 here is CASTLDRANTGELFF. CDR3 coding DNA: TGTGCCAGCACCTTGGACAGGGCTAACACCGGGGAGCTGTTTTTT.